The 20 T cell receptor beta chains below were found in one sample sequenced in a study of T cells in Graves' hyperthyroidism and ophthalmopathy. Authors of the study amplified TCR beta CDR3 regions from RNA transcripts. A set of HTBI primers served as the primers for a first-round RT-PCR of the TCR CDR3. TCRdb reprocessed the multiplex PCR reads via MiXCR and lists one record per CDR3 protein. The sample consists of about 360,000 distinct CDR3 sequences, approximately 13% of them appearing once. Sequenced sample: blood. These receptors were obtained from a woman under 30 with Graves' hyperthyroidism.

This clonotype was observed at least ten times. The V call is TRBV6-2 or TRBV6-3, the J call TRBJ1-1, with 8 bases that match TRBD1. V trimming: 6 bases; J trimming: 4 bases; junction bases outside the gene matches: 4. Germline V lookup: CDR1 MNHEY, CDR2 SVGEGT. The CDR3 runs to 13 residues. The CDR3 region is CASRAGGFTEAFF. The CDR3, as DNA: TGTGCCAGCAGGGCAGGGGGCTTCACTGAAGCTTTCTTT.

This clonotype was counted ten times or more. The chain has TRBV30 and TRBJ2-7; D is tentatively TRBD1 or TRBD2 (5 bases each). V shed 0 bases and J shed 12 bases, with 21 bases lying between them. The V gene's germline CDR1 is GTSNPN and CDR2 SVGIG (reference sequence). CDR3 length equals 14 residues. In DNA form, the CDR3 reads TGTGCCTGGAGTGTACCCCGGGGCTCCCTTCATCTGTACTTC. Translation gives CAWSVPRGSLHLYF.

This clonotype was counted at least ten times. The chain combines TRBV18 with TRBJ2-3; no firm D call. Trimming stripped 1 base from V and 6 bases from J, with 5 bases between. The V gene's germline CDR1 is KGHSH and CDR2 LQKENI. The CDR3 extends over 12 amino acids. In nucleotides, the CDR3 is TGTGCCAGCTCACCACGGGCCGATACGCAGTATTTT. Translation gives CASSPRADTQYF.

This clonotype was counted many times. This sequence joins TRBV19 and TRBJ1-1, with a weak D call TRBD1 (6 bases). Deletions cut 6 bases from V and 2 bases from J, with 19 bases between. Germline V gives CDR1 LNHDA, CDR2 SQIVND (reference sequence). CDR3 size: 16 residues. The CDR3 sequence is CASRWGHQSGNTEAFF. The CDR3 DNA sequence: TGTGCCAGTAGGTGGGGACACCAAAGCGGAAACACTGAAGCTTTCTTT.

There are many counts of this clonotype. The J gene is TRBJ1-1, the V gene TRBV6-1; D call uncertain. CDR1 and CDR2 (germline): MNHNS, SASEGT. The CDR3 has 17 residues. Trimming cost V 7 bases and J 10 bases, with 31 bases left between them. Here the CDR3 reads CASNYDRDNLMGLRAFF. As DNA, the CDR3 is TGTGCCAGCAACTACGACCGAGACAACCTGATGGGTCTGAGAGCTTTCTTT.

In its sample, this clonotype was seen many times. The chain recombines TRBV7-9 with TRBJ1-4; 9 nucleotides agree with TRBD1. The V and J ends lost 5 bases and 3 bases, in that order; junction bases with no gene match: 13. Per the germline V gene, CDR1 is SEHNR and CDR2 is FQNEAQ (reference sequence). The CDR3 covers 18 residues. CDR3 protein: CASSIPPGQGLPNEKLFF. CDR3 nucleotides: TGTGCCAGCAGCATCCCGCCGGGACAGGGTCTGCCTAATGAAAAACTGTTTTTT.

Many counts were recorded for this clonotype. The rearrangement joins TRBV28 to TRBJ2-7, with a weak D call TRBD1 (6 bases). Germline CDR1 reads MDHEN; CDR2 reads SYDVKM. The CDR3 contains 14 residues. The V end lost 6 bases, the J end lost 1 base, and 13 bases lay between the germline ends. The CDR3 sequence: CASSTQGISYEQYF. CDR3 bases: TGTGCCAGCAGCACACAGGGAATTTCCTACGAGCAGTACTTC.

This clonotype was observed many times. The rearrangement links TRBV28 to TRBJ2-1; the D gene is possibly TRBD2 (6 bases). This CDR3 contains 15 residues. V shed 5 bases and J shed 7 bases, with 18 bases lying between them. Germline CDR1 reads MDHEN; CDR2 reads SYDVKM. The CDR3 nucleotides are TGTGCCAGCAGTCCTGGGCTCAGTGGGGGGAATGAGCAGTTCTTC. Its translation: CASSPGLSGGNEQFF.

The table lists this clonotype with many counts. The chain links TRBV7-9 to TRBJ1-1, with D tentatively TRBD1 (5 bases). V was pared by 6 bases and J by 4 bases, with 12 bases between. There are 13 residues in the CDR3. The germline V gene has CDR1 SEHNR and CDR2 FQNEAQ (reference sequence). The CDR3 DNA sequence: TGTGCCAGCAGTCCTAGACAGAGCACTGAAGCTTTCTTT. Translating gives CASSPRQSTEAFF.

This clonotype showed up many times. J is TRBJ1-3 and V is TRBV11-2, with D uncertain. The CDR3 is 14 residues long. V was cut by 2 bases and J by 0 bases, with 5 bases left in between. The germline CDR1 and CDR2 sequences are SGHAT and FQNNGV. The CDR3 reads CASSLRDSGNTIYF. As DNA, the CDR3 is TGTGCCAGCAGCTTACGGGACTCTGGAAACACCATATATTTT. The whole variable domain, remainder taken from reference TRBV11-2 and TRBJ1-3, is EAGVAQSPRYKIIEKRQSVAFWCNPISGHATLYWYQQILGQGPKLLIQFQNNGVVDDSQLPKDRFSAERLKGVDSTLKIQPAKLEDSAVYLCASSLRDSGNTIYFGEGSWLTVV.

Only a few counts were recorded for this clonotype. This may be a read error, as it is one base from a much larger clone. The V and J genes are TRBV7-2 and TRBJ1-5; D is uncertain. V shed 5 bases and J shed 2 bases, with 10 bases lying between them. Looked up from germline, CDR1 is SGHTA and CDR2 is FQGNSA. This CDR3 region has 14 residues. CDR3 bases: TGTGCCAGCAGCGAACAGAGGGGCAATCAGCCCCAGCATTTT. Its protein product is CASSEQRGNQPQHF.

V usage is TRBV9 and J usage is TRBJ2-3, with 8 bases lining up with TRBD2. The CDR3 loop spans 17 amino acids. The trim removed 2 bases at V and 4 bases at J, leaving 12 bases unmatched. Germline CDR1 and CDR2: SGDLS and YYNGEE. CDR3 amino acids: CASSVRGGHWDPDTQYF. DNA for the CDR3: TGTGCCAGCAGCGTCCGGGGGGGCCATTGGGACCCAGATACGCAGTATTTT. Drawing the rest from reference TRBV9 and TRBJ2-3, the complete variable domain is DSGVTQTPKHLITATGQRVTLRCSPRSGDLSVYWYQQSLDQGLQFLIQYYNGEERAKGNILERFSAQQFPDLHSELNLSSLELGDSALYFCASSVRGGHWDPDTQYFGPGTRLTVL.

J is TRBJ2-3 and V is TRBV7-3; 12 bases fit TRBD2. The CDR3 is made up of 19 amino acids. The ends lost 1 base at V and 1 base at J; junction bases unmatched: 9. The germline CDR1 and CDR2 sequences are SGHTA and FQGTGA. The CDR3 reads CASSLMGRLAGEGTDTQYF. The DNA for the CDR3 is TGTGCCAGCAGCTTAATGGGGAGACTAGCGGGGGAAGGCACAGATACGCAGTATTTT.

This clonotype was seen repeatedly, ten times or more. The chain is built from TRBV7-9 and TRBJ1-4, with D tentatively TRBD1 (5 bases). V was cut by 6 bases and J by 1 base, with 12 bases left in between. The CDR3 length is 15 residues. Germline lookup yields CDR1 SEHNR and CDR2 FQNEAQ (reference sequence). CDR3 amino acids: CASRSGEVTNEKLFF. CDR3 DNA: TGTGCCAGCAGATCGGGGGAGGTAACTAATGAAAAACTGTTTTTT.

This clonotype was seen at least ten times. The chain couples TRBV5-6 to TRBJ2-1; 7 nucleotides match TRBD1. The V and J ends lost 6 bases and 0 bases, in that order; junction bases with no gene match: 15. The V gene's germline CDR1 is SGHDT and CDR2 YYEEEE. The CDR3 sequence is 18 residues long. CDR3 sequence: CASTHIVTRDSSYNEQFF. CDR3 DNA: TGTGCCAGCACCCACATTGTTACCCGGGACAGCTCCTACAATGAGCAGTTCTTC.

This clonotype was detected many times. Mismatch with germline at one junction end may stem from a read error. The CDR3 spells CASSANDGYTF. CDR3 coding DNA: TGTGCCAGCAGCGCTAACGATGGCTACACCTTC. The V and J genes are TRBV7-3 and TRBJ1-2, with unresolved D. Germline CDR1 and CDR2: SGHTA and FQGTGA. CDR3 length equals 11 residues.

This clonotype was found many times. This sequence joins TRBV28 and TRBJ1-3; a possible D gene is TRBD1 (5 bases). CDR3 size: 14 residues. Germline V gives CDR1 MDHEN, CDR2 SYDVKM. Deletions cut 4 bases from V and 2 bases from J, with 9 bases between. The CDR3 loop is CASSSDSTGNTIYF. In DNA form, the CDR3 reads TGTGCCAGCAGTTCTGACAGCACTGGAAACACCATATATTTT. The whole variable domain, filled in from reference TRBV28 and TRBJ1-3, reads DVKVTQSSRYLVKRTGEKVFLECVQDMDHENMFWYRQDPGLGLRLIYFSYDVKMKEKGDIPEGYSVSREKKERFSLILESASTNQTSMYLCASSSDSTGNTIYFGEGSWLTVV.

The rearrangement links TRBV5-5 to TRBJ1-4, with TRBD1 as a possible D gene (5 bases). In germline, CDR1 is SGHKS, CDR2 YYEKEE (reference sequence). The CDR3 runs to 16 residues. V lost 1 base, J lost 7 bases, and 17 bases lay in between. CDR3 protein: CASSLSGQALSEKLFF. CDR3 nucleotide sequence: TGTGCCAGCAGCTTGTCGGGGCAGGCACTTAGTGAAAAACTGTTTTTT. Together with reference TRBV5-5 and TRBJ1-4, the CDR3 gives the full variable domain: DAGVTQSPTHLIKTRGQQVTLRCSPISGHKSVSWYQQVLGQGPQFIFQYYEKEERGRGNFPDRFSARQFPNYSSELNVNALLLGDSALYLCASSLSGQALSEKLFFGSGTQLSVL.

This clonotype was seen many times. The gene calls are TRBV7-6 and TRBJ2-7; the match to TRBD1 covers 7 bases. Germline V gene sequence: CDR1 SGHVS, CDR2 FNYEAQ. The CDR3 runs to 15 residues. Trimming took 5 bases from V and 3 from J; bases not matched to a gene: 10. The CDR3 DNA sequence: TGTGCCAGCAGCCCGCGGACAGGAATAATCTACGAGCAGTACTTC. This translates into CASSPRTGIIYEQYF.

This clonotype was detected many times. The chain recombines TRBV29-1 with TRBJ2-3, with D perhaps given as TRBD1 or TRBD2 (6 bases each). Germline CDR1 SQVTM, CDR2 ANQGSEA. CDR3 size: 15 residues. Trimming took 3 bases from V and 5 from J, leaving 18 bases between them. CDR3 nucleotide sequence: TGCAGCGTTGAGGTTGTCCGGGGGCGTCGAGATACGCAGTATTTT. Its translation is CSVEVVRGRRDTQYF.